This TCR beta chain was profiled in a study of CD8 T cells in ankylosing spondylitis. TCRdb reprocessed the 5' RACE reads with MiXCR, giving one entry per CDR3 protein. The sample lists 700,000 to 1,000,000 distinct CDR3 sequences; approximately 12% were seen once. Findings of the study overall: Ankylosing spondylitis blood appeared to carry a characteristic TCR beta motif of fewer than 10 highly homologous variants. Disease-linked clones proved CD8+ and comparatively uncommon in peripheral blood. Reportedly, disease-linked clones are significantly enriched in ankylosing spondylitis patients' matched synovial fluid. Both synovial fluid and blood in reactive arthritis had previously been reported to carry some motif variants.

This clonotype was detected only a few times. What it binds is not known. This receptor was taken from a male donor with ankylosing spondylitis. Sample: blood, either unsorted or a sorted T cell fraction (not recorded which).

The CDR3 protein is CASSFRGLPNEKLFF. The DNA of the CDR3 is TGTGCCAGCAGTTTCAGGGGACTGCCTAATGAAAAACTGTTTTTT. This chain connects TRBV2 to TRBJ1-4, with a possible D match to TRBD1 (6 bases). The V end lost 5 bases, the J end lost 3 bases, and 13 bases lay between the germline ends. CDR1 is SNHLY and CDR2 is FYNNEI in the germline V gene. This CDR3 is 15 amino acids long.